Presented here are 7 T cell receptor beta chains from one specimen sequenced in a study of blood T cell repertoires in COVID-19 (dated by TCRdb to about 2020). Libraries were made using the immunoSEQ multiplex PCR assay. TCRdb provides this immuneACCESS table in a form limited to in-frame rearrangements. Some clones are lacking; in checked studies, under half of them reflect an unresolved V gene, and why the rest are absent is not known. The sample table holds approximately 260,000 clones, of which roughly 89% were seen once. Roughly 2.2% of the sample goes to the ten largest clones. Input material: peripheral blood. All receptors come from an older woman with COVID-19, enrolled during active disease.

The chain has TRBV24-1 and TRBJ2-2; D not resolved. Germline lookup yields CDR1 KGHDR and CDR2 SFDVKD. V dropped 6 bases and J dropped 6 bases, with 7 bases sitting between them. This CDR3 spans 12 amino acids. The CDR3 loop is CATSPRPGELFF. The CDR3 DNA reads as TGTGCCACCAGTCCGCGTCCCGGGGAGCTGTTTTTT.

In nucleotides, the CDR3 is TGTGCCAGTAGTGACCGACAGAATAATGAAAAACTGTTTTTT. Protein sequence: CASSDRQNNEKLFF. The chain links TRBV19 to TRBJ1-4; D might be TRBD1 (5 bases). With 5 bases removed from V and 4 bases from J, the gap between germline ends came to 11 bases. CDR1 LNHDA and CDR2 SQIVND come from the germline V gene (reference sequence). The CDR3 length is 14 residues.

The V gene is TRBV9, the J gene TRBJ2-2; TRBD2 matches at 11 bases. Germline lookup yields CDR1 SGDLS and CDR2 YYNGEE. V shed 4 bases, J shed 2 bases, and the junction held 4 bases outside the gene matches. The CDR3 has 16 residues. The CDR3 DNA reads TGTGCCAGCAGCAGGGGACTAGCGGAAAACACCGGGGAGCTGTTTTTT. Translating it yields CASSRGLAENTGELFF. Full variable domain (remainder filled in from reference TRBV9 and TRBJ2-2): DSGVTQTPKHLITATGQRVTLRCSPRSGDLSVYWYQQSLDQGLQFLIQYYNGEERAKGNILERFSAQQFPDLHSELNLSSLELGDSALYFCASSRGLAENTGELFFGEGSRLTVL.

The V and J genes are TRBV18 and TRBJ2-7, with TRBD2 identical over 7 bases. The V and J ends lost 4 bases and 4 bases, in that order; junction bases with no gene match: 7. Per germline, CDR1 KGHSH and CDR2 LQKENI. The CDR3 runs to 14 residues. In DNA form, the CDR3 reads TGTGCCAGCTCACAAACGGGGGGATCGTACGAGCAGTACTTC. The encoded protein is CASSQTGGSYEQYF.

This clone came up once. The chain combines TRBV7-9 with TRBJ1-2; tentatively, D is TRBD1 (6 bases). Germline V CDR1 and CDR2: SEHNR, FQNEAQ (reference sequence). The CDR3 totals 13 residues. The V and J ends lost 4 bases and 8 bases respectively, with 14 bases between them. CDR3 in amino acids: CASSSTGGVGYTF. The CDR3 nucleotides are TGTGCCAGCAGCTCGACAGGCGGCGTCGGCTACACCTTC.

The V and J genes are TRBV2 and TRBJ2-2; TRBD1 matches 7 bases. Germline V gives CDR1 SNHLY, CDR2 FYNNEI. The CDR3 has 15 amino acids. V shed 7 bases and J 3 bases; nucleotides not matched to a gene: 8. CDR3 DNA: TGTGCCAGCACTCGGGACAGCCTAGACACCGGGGAGCTGTTTTTT. Translation gives CASTRDSLDTGELFF.

V gene TRBV18 combines with J gene TRBJ1-2, with a weak D call TRBD1 (5 bases). The germline gives CDR1 KGHSH, CDR2 LQKENI. The CDR3 contains 17 residues. Trimming shortened V by 1 base and J by 2 bases, and 17 bases separated the two germline ends. The CDR3 DNA follows: TGTGCCAGCTCACCACGCACTCTTCAGGGTTTAAACTATGGCTACACCTTC. It specifies CASSPRTLQGLNYGYTF.